The rows below give T cell receptor beta chains drawn from one sample of a study of blood T cell repertoires in COVID-19. Measured with immunoSEQ multiplex PCR; TCRdb has only the in-frame clones, and not every one. Of 100,000 or so clones listed, 85% to 95% are singletons. The sample taken for sequencing was peripheral blood. Source of these receptors: a man in his fifties or sixties with active COVID-19. The CDR3 runs from the conserved cysteine through the conserved F or W. D genes are given only for firm matches. The size entry is marked missing in some rows and otherwise reads once, few, many or a size class.

CDR3 protein,CDR3 DNA,J gene,D gene,V gene,CDR3 length,clone size
CASSEQGGPLHF,TGTGCCAGCAGTGAACAGGGGGGTCCCCTCCACTTT,TRBJ1-6,TRBD1,TRBV28,12,few
CASSLNPRETQYF,TGTGCCAGCAGCTTAAATCCTAGAGAGACCCAGTACTTC,TRBJ2-5,NA,TRBV7-3,13,NA
CASNDRGSGTEAFF,TGTGCCAGCAACGACAGGGGTTCGGGCACTGAAGCTTTCTTT,TRBJ1-1,TRBD1,TRBV3-1/TRBV3-2,14,NA
CASSPNPDSYEQYF,TGTGCCAGCAGCCCGAACCCAGACAGTTACGAGCAGTACTTC,TRBJ2-7,NA,TRBV4-2,14,NA
CASSEGAGPSYEQYF,TGTGCCAGCAGTGAGGGAGCGGGGCCTTCCTACGAGCAGTACTTC,TRBJ2-7,TRBD2,TRBV6-1,15,NA
CASSPPGGGAGPTGELFF,TGTGCCAGCTCACCACCCGGAGGAGGGGCGGGACCCACCGGGGAGCTGTTTTTT,TRBJ2-2,NA,TRBV18,18,NA
CASRDSIF,TGTGCCAGCAGGGACAGTATCTTC,TRBJ2-7,NA,TRBV2,8,NA
CASSQPQEKLFF,TGCGCCAGCAGCCAACCCCAGGAAAAACTGTTTTTT,TRBJ1-4,NA,TRBV4-1,12,once
CASSINRADTQYF,TGTGCCAGTAGTATTAATCGCGCGGATACGCAGTATTTT,TRBJ2-3,NA,TRBV19,13,NA
CASSSATTGNYGYTF,TGTGCCAGCAGTAGCGCCACGACCGGGAACTATGGCTACACCTTC,TRBJ1-2,NA,TRBV28,15,NA
CATTGFMTDTQYF,TGTGCCACTACGGGATTTATGACAGATACGCAGTATTTT,TRBJ2-3,NA,TRBV27,13,NA
CASSSPGQAKNSPLHF,TGTGCCAGCAGTTCCCCGGGACAGGCGAAAAATTCACCCCTCCACTTT,TRBJ1-6,TRBD1,TRBV28,16,few
CASSLYTQTTLAGGSSYNEQFF,TGTGCCAGCAGTTTATATACCCAAACAACCCTAGCGGGAGGGAGCTCCTACAATGAGCAGTTCTTC,TRBJ2-1,TRBD2,TRBV28,22,NA
CASSEGMEISKQYF,TGTGCCAGCAGTGAAGGGATGGAGATTAGTAAGCAGTACTTC,TRBJ2-7,NA,TRBV2,14,NA
CASSESHNLYEQYF,TGTGCCAGCAGTGAATCGCACAACCTCTACGAGCAGTACTTC,TRBJ2-7,NA,TRBV25-1,14,NA
CASSPIWDREQGYGYTF,TGTGCCAGCAGCCCTATATGGGACAGGGAACAGGGATACGGCTACACCTTC,TRBJ1-2,TRBD1,TRBV14,17,few
CASRPDRGRRNQPQHF,TGTGCCAGCAGACCCGACAGGGGAAGAAGGAATCAGCCCCAGCATTTT,TRBJ1-5,TRBD1,TRBV2,16,NA
CASSVRTDRIEAFF,TGTGCCAGCAGCGTCCGGACAGACCGAATTGAAGCTTTCTTT,TRBJ1-1,NA,TRBV5-4,14,NA
CASNRNGLGETQYF,TGTGCCAGCAACCGCAACGGGTTGGGAGAGACCCAGTACTTC,TRBJ2-5,NA,TRBV7-2,14,NA
CASSLRQYYGYTF,TGTGCCAGCAGTTTGAGACAGTACTATGGCTACACCTTC,TRBJ1-2,NA,TRBV12-3/TRBV12-4,13,NA
CATSDWPDGGVGSYNEQFF,TGTGCCACCAGTGATTGGCCCGATGGAGGGGTAGGGTCCTACAATGAGCAGTTCTTC,TRBJ2-1,NA,TRBV24-1,19,NA
CATSLGGGTRVTDTQYF,TGTGCCACCAGTCTGGGGGGAGGGACCCGGGTCACAGATACGCAGTATTTT,TRBJ2-3,TRBD2,TRBV24-1,17,NA
CASSVGGERVNEQFF,TGTGCCAGCAGCGTAGGGGGGGAGCGGGTTAATGAGCAGTTCTTC,TRBJ2-1,NA,TRBV9,15,NA
CASSLAPSPDTQYF,TGTGCCAGCAGCTTAGCGCCTAGCCCAGATACGCAGTATTTT,TRBJ2-3,NA,TRBV7-2,14,NA
CASSVDRGGSPLHF,TGTGCCAGCAGTGTGGACAGGGGAGGGTCACCCCTCCACTTT,TRBJ1-6,TRBD1,TRBV2,14,NA
CASRDSLYEQYF,TGTGCCAGCCGTGACAGCCTCTACGAGCAGTACTTC,TRBJ2-7,NA,TRBV28,12,NA
CASSVRGGRRTSTDTQYF,TGTGCCAGCAGCGTAAGAGGCGGGAGGCGAACATCCACAGATACGCAGTATTTT,TRBJ2-3,TRBD2,TRBV9,18,NA
CASMGPYTGGDYGYTF,TGTGCCAGTATGGGGCCGTATACAGGGGGCGACTATGGCTACACCTTC,TRBJ1-2,TRBD1,TRBV19,16,NA
CASSLSVNSGANVLTF,TGTGCCAGCAGCTTAAGTGTTAACTCTGGGGCCAACGTCCTGACTTTC,TRBJ2-6,NA,TRBV7-3,16,NA
CASGLGEREETQYF,TGTGCTAGTGGTTTGGGGGAGCGGGAGGAGACCCAGTACTTC,TRBJ2-5,TRBD2,TRBV12-5,14,NA
CASSLAGLGIGEQFF,TGCGCCAGCAGCTTGGCGGGACTAGGAATCGGTGAGCAGTTCTTC,TRBJ2-1,TRBD2,TRBV5-1,15,NA
CASSAPYSGSSYNEQFF,TGTGCCAGCAGCGCACCGTATAGCGGGAGCTCCTACAATGAGCAGTTCTTC,TRBJ2-1,TRBD2,TRBV7-9,17,few
CASSRMTSGGEQYF,TGTGCCAGCAGCCGAATGACTAGCGGGGGGGAGCAGTACTTC,TRBJ2-7,TRBD2,TRBV3-1/TRBV3-2,14,NA
CASSQDSAGTDTQYF,TGTGCCAGCAGCCAAGATTCGGCAGGGACAGATACGCAGTATTTT,TRBJ2-3,NA,TRBV3-1/TRBV3-2,15,NA
CASSLGGSSYEQYF,TGTGCCAGCAGTCTGGGTGGGAGTTCCTACGAGCAGTACTTC,TRBJ2-7,NA,TRBV5-6,14,once
CASSPYRTGVGYGYTF,TGTGCCAGTAGTCCCTACCGGACAGGGGTAGGCTATGGCTACACCTTC,TRBJ1-2,TRBD1,TRBV19,16,once
CSVEKGGEGTEAFF,TGCAGCGTGGAGAAAGGGGGCGAGGGCACTGAAGCTTTCTTT,TRBJ1-1,TRBD1,TRBV29-1,14,NA
CASSRTGGNFDEQFF,TGCGCCAGCAGCCGGACAGGGGGCAATTTCGATGAGCAGTTCTTC,TRBJ2-1,TRBD1,TRBV4-1,15,NA
CASTPTVSHPANHRRGQGTFF,TGTGCCAGCACCCCCACCGTAAGTCACCCCGCTAACCACCGGAGGGGACAGGGAACTTTCTTT,TRBJ1-1,TRBD1,TRBV3-1/TRBV3-2,21,NA
CASSHTGEKLFF,TGTGCCAGCAGCCACACGGGGGAAAAACTGTTTTTT,TRBJ1-4,NA,TRBV28,12,once
CAISEGQSNEKLFF,TGTGCCATCAGTGAAGGACAGTCTAATGAAAAACTGTTTTTT,TRBJ1-4,NA,TRBV10-3,14,NA
CASSGTLLAGGYTGELFF,TGTGCCAGCAGTGGGACCTTACTAGCGGGGGGCTACACCGGGGAGCTGTTTTTT,TRBJ2-2,TRBD2,TRBV6-1,18,NA
CASSSIGGNTEAFF,TGTGCCAGCAGCTCTATAGGGGGGAACACTGAAGCTTTCTTT,TRBJ1-1,NA,TRBV7-3,14,NA
CAISETGGSGNTQYF,TGTGCCATCAGTGAGACGGGCGGGAGTGGCAATACGCAGTATTTT,TRBJ2-3,TRBD2,TRBV10-3,15,NA
CASRTPTHRDSGELFF,TGTGCCAGTAGAACCCCAACCCACAGGGACAGCGGGGAGCTGTTTTTT,TRBJ2-2,TRBD1,TRBV19,16,NA
CASSTGTGLEQYF,TGTGCCAGTAGTACTGGGACAGGGTTAGAGCAGTACTTC,TRBJ2-7,TRBD1,TRBV19,13,NA